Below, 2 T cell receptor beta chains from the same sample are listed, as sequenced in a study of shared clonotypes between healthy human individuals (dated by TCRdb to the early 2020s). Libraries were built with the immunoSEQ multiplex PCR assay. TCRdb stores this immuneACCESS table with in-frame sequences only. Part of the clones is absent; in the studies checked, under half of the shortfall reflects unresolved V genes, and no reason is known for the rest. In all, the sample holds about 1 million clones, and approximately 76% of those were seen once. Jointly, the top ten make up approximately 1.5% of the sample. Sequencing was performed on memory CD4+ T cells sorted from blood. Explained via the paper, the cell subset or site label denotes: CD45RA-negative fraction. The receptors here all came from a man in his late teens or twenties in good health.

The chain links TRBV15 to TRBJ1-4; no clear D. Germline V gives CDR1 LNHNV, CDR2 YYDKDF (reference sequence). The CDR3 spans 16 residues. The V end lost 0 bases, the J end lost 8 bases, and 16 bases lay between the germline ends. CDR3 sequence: CATSRDRPQFNEKLFF. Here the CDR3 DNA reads TGTGCCACCAGCAGAGATCGTCCCCAGTTCAACGAAAAACTGTTTTTT.

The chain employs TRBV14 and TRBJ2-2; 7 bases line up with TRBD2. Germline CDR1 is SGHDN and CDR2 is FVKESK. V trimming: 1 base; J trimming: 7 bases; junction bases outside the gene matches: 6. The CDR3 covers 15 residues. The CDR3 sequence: CASSQASLAFGELFF. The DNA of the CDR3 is TGTGCCAGCAGCCAAGCTTCACTAGCGTTCGGGGAGCTGTTTTTT.